This T cell receptor beta chain was identified during a study of blood T cells in healthy people across ages. This clonotype turned up a few times. This CDR3 spans 13 amino acids. V lost 2 bases to trimming and J lost 1 base, with 8 bases between them. From germline, CDR1 is GTSNPN and CDR2 SVGIG (reference sequence). Per sample, at least 6 micrograms of total RNA were extracted. Then a second PCR, running about 7 to 11 cycles, was carried out with a sample-barcoded 5' primer and a J-beta primer mix. Each cDNA molecule was tagged by a template-switch adaptor that had 12 random nucleotides. TCRdb analysed the 5' RACE reads with MiXCR anew, one entry per CDR3 protein. The sample lists 1.5 million to 2 million distinct CDR3 sequences, about two fifths seen once, with about 21% in the top ten.

The sequencing input was blood. This clonotype was obtained from a human donor in good health. The chain combines TRBV30 with TRBJ2-5; no reliable D call. CDR3 DNA: TGTGCCTGGAGTAAACAGCTCCAAGAGACCCAGTACTTC. As protein: CAWSKQLQETQYF.